Listed below are T cell receptor beta chains from one sample, sequenced in a study of blood T cell repertoires in COVID-19. Clones were sequenced by immunoSEQ multiplex PCR, and TCRdb holds only the in-frame ones, with some missing. The sample records over 200,000 clones, 84% being singletons. The sequenced sample was peripheral blood. Every receptor here comes from a man between 40 and 49 years old who had recovered from COVID-19. Each CDR3 is given with its conserved first and last residue. A D gene is named only where the DNA matches it firmly. The size entry is marked missing in some rows and otherwise reads once, few, many or a size class.

NA,NA,TRBJ1-1,TRBV2,CASSAEEGTEAFF,TGTGCCAGCAGTGCAGAAGAGGGAACTGAAGCTTTCTTT
NA,NA,TRBJ2-7,TRBV5-5,CASSFQRAPYEQYF,TGTGCCAGCAGCTTCCAGCGGGCTCCTTACGAGCAGTACTTC
NA,NA,TRBJ1-1,TRBV20-1,CSARDRAEAFF,TGCAGTGCTAGAGACAGGGCTGAAGCTTTCTTT
NA,TRBD2,TRBJ2-3,TRBV2,CASTLLAGALHTQYF,TGTGCCAGCACACTACTAGCGGGGGCTTTACATACGCAGTATTTT
NA,NA,TRBJ2-7,TRBV19,CASSPSVRAAPYEQYF,TGTGCCAGTAGCCCCTCCGTAAGAGCGGCTCCCTACGAGCAGTACTTC
few,TRBD1,TRBJ2-2,TRBV9,CASSVGTANTGELFF,TGTGCCAGCAGCGTGGGGACAGCAAACACCGGGGAGCTGTTTTTT
NA,TRBD2,TRBJ2-1,TRBV15,CATSSRLAGGYNEQFF,TGTGCCACCAGCAGTCGACTAGCGGGGGGCTACAATGAGCAGTTCTTC
once,TRBD1,TRBJ1-2,TRBV14,CASRPTGTVAYTF,TGTGCCAGCAGACCTACCGGGACAGTTGCCTACACCTTC
NA,TRBD2,TRBJ2-7,TRBV13,CASSDSTLAGGHGYEQYF,TGTGCCAGCAGCGATAGTACACTAGCGGGGGGGCACGGGTACGAGCAGTACTTC
NA,NA,TRBJ1-5,TRBV7-9,CASSSINAGQPQHF,TGTGCCAGCAGCTCCATCAACGCAGGGCAGCCCCAGCATTTT
NA,NA,TRBJ2-2,TRBV23-1,CASSQEEGAPRTGELFF,TGCGCCAGCAGTCAAGAGGAGGGGGCCCCCCGAACCGGGGAGCTGTTTTTT
NA,NA,TRBJ1-2,TRBV5-8,CASSGTGLDYTF,TGTGCCAGCAGCGGAACAGGGCTCGACTACACCTTC